This T cell receptor beta chain was observed in a study of T cells in Graves' hyperthyroidism and ophthalmopathy. General study findings and limits: A median approximately 6.5 months before onset, the model predicted ophthalmopathy.

CDR1 SGHVS and CDR2 FQNEAQ come from the germline V gene. V was shortened by 5 bases and J by 5 bases, with 19 bases between the two germline ends. This CDR3 is built from 15 residues. This clonotype was observed at least ten times. Its target is not known. Authors of the study amplified TCR beta CDR3 regions from RNA transcripts. The HTBI primer set was used in a first-round RT-PCR of the TCR CDR3. MiXCR, run by TCRdb on the multiplex PCR reads, gives a single entry per CDR3 protein. The sample has about 420,000 distinct CDR3 sequences; approximately 15% are singletons. The source is a woman aged 18 to 35 with Graves' hyperthyroidism. V is TRBV7-8 and J is TRBJ2-7; the D is unclear. The specimen sequenced was blood. CDR3 nucleotides: TGTGCCAGCAGCAGTTGGACCTCGAATAAAAACGAGCAGTACTTC. It codes for CASSSWTSNKNEQYF. The variable domain in full, with the rest retrieved from reference TRBV7-8 and TRBJ2-7, is GAGVSQSPRYKVAKRGQDVALRCDPISGHVSLFWYQQALGQGPEFLTYFQNEAQLDKSGLPSDRFFAERPEGSVSTLKIQRTQQEDSAVYLCASSSWTSNKNEQYFGPGTRLTVT.